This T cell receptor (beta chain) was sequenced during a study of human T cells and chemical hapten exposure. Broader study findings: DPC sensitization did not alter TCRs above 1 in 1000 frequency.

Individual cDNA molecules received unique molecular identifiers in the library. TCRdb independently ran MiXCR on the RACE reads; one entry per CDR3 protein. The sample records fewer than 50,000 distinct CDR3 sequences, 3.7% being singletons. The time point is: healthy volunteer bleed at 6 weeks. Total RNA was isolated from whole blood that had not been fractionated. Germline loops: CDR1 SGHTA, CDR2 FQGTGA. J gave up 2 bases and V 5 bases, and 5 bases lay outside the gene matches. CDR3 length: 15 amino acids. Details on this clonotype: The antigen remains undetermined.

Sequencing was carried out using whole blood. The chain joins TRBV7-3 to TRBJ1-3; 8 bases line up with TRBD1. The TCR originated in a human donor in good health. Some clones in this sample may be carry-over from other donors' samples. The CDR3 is CASSDATGAGNTIYF. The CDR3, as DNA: TGTGCCAGCAGCGATGCGACAGGGGCTGGAAACACCATATATTTT.